This T cell receptor (beta chain) was retrieved from a study of spatial heterogeneity in lung cancer. Study overall: Samples came from 72 TRACERx patients with untreated early-stage lung cancer.

This clonotype was seen only a few times. This CDR3 comprises 13 residues. The V end lost 2 bases, the J end lost 5 bases, and 9 bases lay between the germline ends. From germline, CDR1 is SGHTA and CDR2 FQGNSA. TCRdb fed the 5' RACE reads into MiXCR, producing one record per CDR3 protein. This table has about 94,000 distinct CDR3 sequences, roughly a fifth appearing once. This sample's time point: blood at routine non-recurrence follow-up after resection. V is TRBV7-2 and J is TRBJ1-1; D may be TRBD1 (5 bases). The sequence was collected from a male donor with early-stage non-small cell lung cancer. The sample in question was PBMCs, obtained at follow-up. The CDR3 protein is CASSLLQDTEAFF. CDR3 bases: TGTGCCAGCAGCTTACTACAGGATACTGAAGCTTTCTTT.